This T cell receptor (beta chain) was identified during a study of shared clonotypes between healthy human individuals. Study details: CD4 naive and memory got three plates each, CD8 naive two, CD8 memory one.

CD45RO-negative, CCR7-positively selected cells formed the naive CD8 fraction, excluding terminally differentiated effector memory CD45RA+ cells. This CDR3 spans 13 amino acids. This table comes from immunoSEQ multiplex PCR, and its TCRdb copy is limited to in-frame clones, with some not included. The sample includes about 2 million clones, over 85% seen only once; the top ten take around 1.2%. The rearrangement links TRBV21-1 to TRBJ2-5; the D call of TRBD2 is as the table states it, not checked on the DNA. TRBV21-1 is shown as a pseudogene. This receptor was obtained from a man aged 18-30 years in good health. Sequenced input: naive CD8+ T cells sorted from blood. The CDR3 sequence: CASSNDQRETQYF. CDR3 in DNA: TGTGCCAGCAGCAACGATCAGCGGGAGACCCAGTACTTC.